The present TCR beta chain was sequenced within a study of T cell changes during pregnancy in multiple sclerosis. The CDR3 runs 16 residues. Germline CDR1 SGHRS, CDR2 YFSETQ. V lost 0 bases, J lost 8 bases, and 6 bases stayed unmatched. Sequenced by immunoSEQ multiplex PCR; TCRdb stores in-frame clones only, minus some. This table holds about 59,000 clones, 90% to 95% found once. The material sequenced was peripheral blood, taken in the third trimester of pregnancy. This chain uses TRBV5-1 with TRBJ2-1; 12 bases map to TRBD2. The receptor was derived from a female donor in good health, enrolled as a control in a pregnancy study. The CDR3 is CASSLGLAGGPYEQFF. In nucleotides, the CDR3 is TGCGCCAGCAGCTTGGGGCTAGCGGGAGGGCCCTATGAGCAGTTCTTC.